These T cell receptor beta chains were read from a single sample in a study of cytomegalovirus exposure and HLA in healthy donors. Sequencing was performed with immunoSEQ multiplex PCR; in TCRdb, only in-frame clones are kept and a portion is missing. The table records fewer than 110,000 clones, around two thirds of them present only once. What was sequenced was PBMCs. The receptor set was obtained from a woman between 50 and 59 years old in good health and CMV-seronegative. Each CDR3 is given with its conserved first and last residue. Fields, in order: D gene, V gene, clone size, J gene, CDR3 DNA, CDR3 protein. The D gene is left open where the match is weak. Clone size is given for some rows only: seen once, a few or many times, or a class if the clone is expanded.

>NA|TRBV19|NA|TRBJ2-5
TGTGCCAGTAGTCCTGGGAGAGCTAAACATTGGGAGACCCAGTACTTC
CASSPGRAKHWETQYF
>NA|TRBV6-6|few|TRBJ2-1
TGTGCCAGCAGACGCCAGGGGCAAGCTCGCAATGAGCAGTTCTTC
CASRRQGQARNEQFF
>TRBD2|TRBV5-6|few|TRBJ2-1
TGTGCCAGCAGCGGGCCGGGACTAGCCTACAATGAGCAGTTCTTC
CASSGPGLAYNEQFF
>NA|TRBV7-8|NA|TRBJ2-3
TGTGCCAGCTGTTTAAATGAGGCAGATACGCAGTATTTT
CASCLNEADTQYF
>TRBD2|TRBV29-1|NA|TRBJ2-7
TGCAGCGTGCCTGCGGGAGGGCCGAGCGAGCAGTACTTC
CSVPAGGPSEQYF
>NA|TRBV11-3|few|TRBJ2-5
TGTGCCAGCAGCTTAGACCGTCCCTCCGGGGAGCAGTACTTC
CASSLDRPSGEQYF
>TRBD2|TRBV27|NA|TRBJ2-1
TGTGCCAGCAGCCCTTTGTCGACTAGCGGGAGTCTAAATGAGCAGTTCTTC
CASSPLSTSGSLNEQFF
>TRBD1|TRBV7-8|NA|TRBJ1-4
TGTGCCAGCAGCCTCTTTGGCAGGGGGAATGAAAAACTGTTTTTT
CASSLFGRGNEKLFF
>NA|TRBV6-1|NA|TRBJ1-5
TGTGCCAGCAGTGAGTATCAGGGAATACAGCCCCAGCATTTT
CASSEYQGIQPQHF
>NA|TRBV6-5|NA|TRBJ2-7
TGTGCCACGACCAAGGGGTGGAGGGACTACGAGCAGTACTTC
CATTKGWRDYEQYF
>NA|TRBV5-1|NA|TRBJ1-4
TGCGCCAGCAGCTTGGGGTCGCGTCCGGTGACTAATGAAAAACTGTTTTTT
CASSLGSRPVTNEKLFF
>TRBD1|TRBV27|NA|TRBJ2-3
TGTGCCAGCAGTGTATACAGGGGGCGAGGCACAGATACGCAGTATTTT
CASSVYRGRGTDTQYF
>TRBD1|TRBV18|NA|TRBJ1-4
TGTGCCAGCTCACCGTCGGGACAGGATGAAAAACTGTTTTTT
CASSPSGQDEKLFF
>TRBD2|TRBV7-7|NA|TRBJ2-5
TGTGCCAGCAGCTTAGGGCTAGCGGGTGAGACCCAGTACTTC
CASSLGLAGETQYF
>NA|TRBV18|NA|TRBJ1-6
TGTGCCAGCTCACTATCCCCGGGTAATTCACCCCTCCACTTT
CASSLSPGNSPLHF
>NA|TRBV18|once|TRBJ2-1
TGTGCCAGCTCACCACCGTCACGACTCGATTTCGATGAGCAGTTCTTC
CASSPPSRLDFDEQFF
>NA|TRBV25-1|NA|TRBJ2-3
TGTGCCAGCAGTGATTCCGGGATTAAGACGGGCACAGATACGCAGTATTTT
CASSDSGIKTGTDTQYF
>NA|TRBV7-2|NA|TRBJ2-3
TGTGCCAGCAGCTTAGGAGCAGATACGCAGTATTTT
CASSLGADTQYF
>NA|TRBV28|few|TRBJ1-4
TGTGCCAGCAGACTAGGGGGTTCTAATGAAAAACTGTTTTTT
CASRLGGSNEKLFF
>NA|TRBV6-1|NA|TRBJ1-5
TGTGCCAGCCTAGCTTTCCAGTCATATCAGCCCCAGCATTTT
CASLAFQSYQPQHF
>NA|TRBV5-1|NA|TRBJ2-2
TGCGCCAGCAGCCGAAACAGGGAGACCACCGGGGAGCTGTTTTTT
CASSRNRETTGELFF
>NA|TRBV20-1|NA|TRBJ2-7
TGCAGTGCTCACCTACTTTACGAGCAGTACTTC
CSAHLLYEQYF
>NA|TRBV28|few|TRBJ2-1
TGTGCCAGCAGTTTTACCGGGACTGGGATCAATGAGCAGTTCTTC
CASSFTGTGINEQFF
>NA|TRBV10-3|once|TRBJ1-2
TGTGCCATCAGGGGAACAGGTACTTCTATGGGCTACACCTTC
CAIRGTGTSMGYTF